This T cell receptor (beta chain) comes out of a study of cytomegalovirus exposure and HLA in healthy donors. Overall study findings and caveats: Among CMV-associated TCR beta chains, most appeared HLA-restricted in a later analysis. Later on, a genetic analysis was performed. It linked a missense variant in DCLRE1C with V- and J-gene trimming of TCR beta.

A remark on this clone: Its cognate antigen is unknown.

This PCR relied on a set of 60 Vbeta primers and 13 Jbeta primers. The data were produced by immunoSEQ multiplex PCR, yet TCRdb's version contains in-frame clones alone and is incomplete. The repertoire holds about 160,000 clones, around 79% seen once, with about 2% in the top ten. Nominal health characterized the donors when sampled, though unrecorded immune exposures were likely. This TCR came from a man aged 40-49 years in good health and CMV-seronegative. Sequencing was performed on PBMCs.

The CDR3 bases are TGTGCCAGCAGCCTAGTGGCGGGAGGGCACGGGGGTGGTGAGCAGTACTTC. It yields the protein CASSLVAGGHGGGEQYF. V gene TRBV9 combines with J gene TRBJ2-5; 9 nucleotides align to TRBD2. The germline V gene encodes CDR1 SGDLS and CDR2 YYNGEE. V lost 4 bases and J lost 11; bases outside the gene matches: 21. The CDR3 has 17 residues.